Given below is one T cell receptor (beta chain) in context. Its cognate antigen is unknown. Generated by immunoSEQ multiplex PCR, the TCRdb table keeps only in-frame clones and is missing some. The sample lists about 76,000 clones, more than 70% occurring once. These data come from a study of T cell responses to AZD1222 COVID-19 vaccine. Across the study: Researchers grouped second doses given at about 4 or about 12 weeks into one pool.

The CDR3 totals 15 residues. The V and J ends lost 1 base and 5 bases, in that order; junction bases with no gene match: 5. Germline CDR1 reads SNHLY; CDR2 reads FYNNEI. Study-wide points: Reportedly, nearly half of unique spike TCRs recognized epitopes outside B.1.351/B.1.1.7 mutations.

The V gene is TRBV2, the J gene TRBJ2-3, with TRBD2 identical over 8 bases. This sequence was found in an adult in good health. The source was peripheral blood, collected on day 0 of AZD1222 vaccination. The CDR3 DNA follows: TGTGCCAGCAGTGAAGTCGGGGGGGCTGGAGATACGCAGTATTTT. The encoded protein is CASSEVGGAGDTQYF.